The 7 T cell receptor beta chains below all came from one sample that was sequenced in a study of spatial heterogeneity in lung cancer (dated by TCRdb to 2018 to 2020). Study-level results and caveats: The tumor nonsynonymous mutation count correlated with the number of expanded alpha and beta TCRs within the tumor.

In the paper's terms, the time point label means: sample taken at primary tumor resection. To prepare the library, 5' RACE was applied. TCRdb lists the instrument as NextSeq 500. TCRdb applied fastp at Q25 and MiXCR to the public reads, then kept only in-frame beta chains. Each CDR3 protein appears once, grouped with its most common genes and DNA. Here the sample has a few thousand distinct CDR3 sequences; approximately 7.6% occur a single time. The ten largest clones capture approximately 9.9% of the sample. Their antigen targets remain unknown. The material was lung tumor tissue, obtained at surgery. The receptors were gathered from a male donor with early-stage non-small cell lung cancer.

By share, this clonotype counts as medium-sized. The gene calls are TRBV11-2 and TRBJ2-5, with 16 bases lining up with TRBD2. Trimming at V came to 7 bases and at J to 5 bases, leaving 19 bases not matched to a gene. The V gene's germline CDR1 is SGHAT and CDR2 FQNNGV. The CDR3 is 20 residues long. In nucleotides, the CDR3 is TGTGCCAGCACCCGAGGAGAACCGGGACTAGCGGGAGGGCCGCTGGAGACCCAGTACTTC. Amino acid sequence: CASTRGEPGLAGGPLETQYF.

This clonotype has only a few counts. V usage is TRBV7-9 and J usage is TRBJ1-3; 8 positions agree with TRBD1. The junction had 9 bases not matched to a gene; V was cut back by 7 bases and J by 7 bases. Germline V gene data show CDR1 as SEHNR and CDR2 as FQNEAQ (reference sequence). This CDR3 spans 14 amino acids. The CDR3 DNA sequence: TGTGCCAGCACCTCTGACAGGGGAGGGAACACCATATATTTT. Its translation: CASTSDRGGNTIYF.

By its share, this clonotype is medium-sized. The chain combines TRBV28 with TRBJ2-2; D gene unclear. CDR1 and CDR2 (germline): MDHEN, SYDVKM. The CDR3 consists of 13 residues. Trimming removed 2 bases at V and 6 bases at J, with 7 bases between. The CDR3 protein is CASSLIQAGELFF. The CDR3 bases are TGTGCCAGCAGTTTAATTCAAGCCGGGGAGCTGTTTTTT.

The chain combines TRBV7-2 with TRBJ2-1, with D tentatively TRBD2 (6 bases). This CDR3 has 14 amino acids. Trimming shortened V by 5 bases and J by 5 bases, and 13 bases separated the two germline ends. The germline V gene has CDR1 SGHTA and CDR2 FQGNSA. The CDR3 reads CASSPRTGDNEQFF. The CDR3 DNA sequence: TGTGCCAGCAGCCCCCGGACGGGGGACAATGAGCAGTTCTTC.

By sample fraction, this clonotype is large. The chain employs TRBV5-1 and TRBJ2-3; D may be TRBD2 (5 bases). Germline loops: CDR1 SGHRS, CDR2 YFSETQ. V was cut by 4 bases and J by 2 bases, with 20 bases left in between. The CDR3 consists of 17 residues. The CDR3 is CASSPPGMRVNTDTQYF. The CDR3 bases are TGCGCCAGCAGCCCGCCGGGGATGCGGGTTAACACAGATACGCAGTATTTT.

This clonotype was observed at least ten times. The V and J genes are TRBV19 and TRBJ2-3, with D possibly being TRBD1 (5 bases). Trimming left V 7 bases short and J 4 bases short, with 18 bases between. Germline V CDR1 and CDR2: LNHDA, SQIVND (reference sequence). The CDR3 runs to 15 residues. CDR3 coding DNA: TGTGCCAGTACGGAGCGAAGGGGCGGAGCAGATACGCAGTATTTT. It encodes CASTERRGGADTQYF. Filled out from reference TRBV19 and TRBJ2-3, the complete variable domain reads DGGITQSPKYLFRKEGQNVTLSCEQNLNHDAMYWYRQDPGQGLRLIYYSQIVNDFQKGDIAEGYSVSREKKESFPLTVTSAQKNPTAFYLCASTERRGGADTQYFGPGTRLTVL.

This clonotype was found a few times. This rearrangement joins TRBV5-4 to TRBJ1-1, with D unresolved. Germline assignment: CDR1 SGHNT and CDR2 YYREEE (reference sequence). V lost 4 bases and J 0 bases, leaving 10 bases between the germline ends. There are 14 residues in the CDR3. The CDR3 coding sequence is TGTGCCAGCAGCCAAGGACGGATGAACACTGAAGCTTTCTTT. Its protein is CASSQGRMNTEAFF.